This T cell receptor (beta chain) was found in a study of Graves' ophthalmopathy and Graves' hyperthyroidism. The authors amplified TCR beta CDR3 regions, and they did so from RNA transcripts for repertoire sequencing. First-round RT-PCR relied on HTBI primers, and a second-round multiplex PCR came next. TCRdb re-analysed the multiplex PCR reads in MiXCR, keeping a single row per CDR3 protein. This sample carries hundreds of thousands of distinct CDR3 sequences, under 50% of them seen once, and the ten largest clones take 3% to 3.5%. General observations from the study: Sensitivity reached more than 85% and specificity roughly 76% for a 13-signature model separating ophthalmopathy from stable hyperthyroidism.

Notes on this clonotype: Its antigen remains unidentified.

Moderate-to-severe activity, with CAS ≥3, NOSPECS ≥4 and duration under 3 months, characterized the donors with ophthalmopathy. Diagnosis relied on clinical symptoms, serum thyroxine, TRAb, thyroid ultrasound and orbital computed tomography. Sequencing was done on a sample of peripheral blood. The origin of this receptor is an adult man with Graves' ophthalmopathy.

CDR3 sequence: CASSTWTTVSNQPQHF. The CDR3 DNA is TGTGCCAGTAGTACTTGGACAACGGTTAGCAATCAGCCCCAGCATTTT. The V gene is TRBV19, the J gene TRBJ1-5, with D tentatively TRBD1 (5 bases). The V and J ends lost 4 bases and 0 bases respectively, with 13 bases between them. Looked up from germline, CDR1 is LNHDA and CDR2 is SQIVND (reference sequence). This CDR3 is built from 16 residues.